The next 27 T cell receptor beta chains were all read from a single sample in a study of shared clonotypes between healthy human individuals. Measured with immunoSEQ multiplex PCR; TCRdb has only the in-frame clones, and not every one. The sample has fewer than 650,000 clones, just over 75% seen once. The specimen sequenced was PBMCs. The receptors were sampled from a woman aged 40-49 years in good health. Some clones in this sample may be carry-over from other donors' samples.

This clone was detected only once. The genes are TRBV4-3 and TRBJ2-1, with 8 bases lining up with TRBD1. Germline CDR1 reads LGHNA; CDR2 reads YSLEER. The CDR3 loop spans 13 amino acids. The V and J ends lost 2 bases and 8 bases, in that order; junction bases with no gene match: 2. CDR3 DNA: TGCGCCAGCAGCCAATGGACAGGGCATGAGCAGTTCTTC. Translating gives CASSQWTGHEQFF.

CDR3 in DNA: TGTGCCAGTAGTAACCCAGGGGCCGACACTGAAGCTTTCTTT. It specifies CASSNPGADTEAFF. The chain has TRBV19 and TRBJ1-1, with a weak D call TRBD1 (6 bases). Trimming pared 4 bases from V and 3 bases from J, leaving 12 bases between. The CDR3 is 14 residues long. The germline gives CDR1 LNHDA, CDR2 SQIVND (reference sequence).

The CDR3 loop reads CAWTYRDHEQYF. For the CDR3, the DNA is TGTGCCTGGACTTACAGGGATCACGAGCAGTACTTC. The V and J genes are TRBV30 and TRBJ2-7; possibly TRBD1 for D (6 bases). V gave up 4 bases and J gave up 5 bases, with 12 bases separating them. Germline lookup yields CDR1 GTSNPN and CDR2 SVGIG (reference sequence). CDR3 size: 12 residues.

As concerns this clone: Compared with germline, one end of the junction differs, possibly owing to a read error. The chain carries TRBV9 and TRBJ2-3; D remains ambiguous. The germline V gene encodes CDR1 SGDLS and CDR2 YYNGEE. The CDR3 totals 13 residues. CDR3 in amino acids: CASGVEFVDTQYF. CDR3 DNA sequence: TGTGCCAGCGGCGTAGAATTCGTGGATACACAGTATTTT.

CDR3 sequence: CASSLARDDTEAFF. The CDR3 DNA is TGCGCCAGCAGCTTGGCCAGGGACGACACTGAAGCTTTCTTT. The rearrangement joins TRBV5-1 to TRBJ1-1; possible D gene TRBD1, 5 bases. V was trimmed by 0 bases and J by 3 bases, leaving 9 bases between them. CDR3 size: 14 residues. Germline V gives CDR1 SGHRS, CDR2 YFSETQ.

This clone showed up just a few times. The chain combines TRBV7-6 with TRBJ2-1, with a possible D match to TRBD2 (6 bases). Germline-derived CDR1 and CDR2 are SGHVS and FNYEAQ. The CDR3 is 16 amino acids. V was cut by 5 bases and J by 7 bases, with 21 bases left in between. The CDR3 reads CASSPQGLAGSNEQFF. In DNA form, the CDR3 reads TGTGCCAGCAGCCCGCAGGGTCTTGCGGGAAGTAATGAGCAGTTCTTC. Full variable domain (rest looked up from reference TRBV7-6 and TRBJ2-1): GAGVSQSPRYKVTKRGQDVALRCDPISGHVSLYWYRQALGQGPEFLTYFNYEAQQDKSGLPNDRFSAERPEGSISTLTIQRTEQRDSAMYRCASSPQGLAGSNEQFFGPGTRLTVL.

V usage is TRBV13 and J usage is TRBJ2-7; D is perhaps TRBD1 (7 bases). V gave up 5 bases and J gave up 5 bases, with 31 bases separating them. Germline V gene lookup returns CDR1 PRHDT and CDR2 FYEKMQ (reference sequence). This CDR3 spans 19 amino acids. The CDR3 region is CASSGGLLGGGSTVHEQYF. The DNA of the CDR3 is TGTGCCAGCAGCGGGGGACTCTTAGGGGGCGGTTCGACGGTCCACGAGCAGTACTTC.

A note on this clone: The sample contains more than one DNA sequence encoding this CDR3. This chain connects TRBV18 to TRBJ2-7; D gene ambiguous. V shed 3 bases and J shed 4 bases, with 10 bases lying between them. This CDR3 has 13 residues. Germline V lookup: CDR1 KGHSH, CDR2 LQKENI. As DNA, the CDR3 is TGTGCCAGCTCACCCCGTGGGCGGTACGAGCAGTACTTC. Its translation is CASSPRGRYEQYF.

The rearrangement joins TRBV11-2 to TRBJ1-2; 8 positions match TRBD1. CDR1 is SGHAT and CDR2 is FQNNGV in the germline V gene. There are 14 residues in the CDR3. After removal of 3 bases from V and 3 bases from J, the junction contained 3 bases not matched to a gene. CDR3 amino acids: CASSLGGQDYGYTF. CDR3 nucleotide sequence: TGTGCCAGCAGCTTGGGGGGACAGGACTATGGCTACACCTTC.

Here the CDR3 DNA reads TGTGCCAGCAGTTTAGGCGCGGGAGGAGAGACCCAGTACTTC. As protein: CASSLGAGGETQYF. This sequence joins TRBV27 and TRBJ2-5; TRBD2 matches 8 bases. There are 14 residues in the CDR3. The V gene's germline CDR1 is MNHEY and CDR2 SMNVEV (reference sequence). The V gene end was trimmed by 2 bases and the J gene end by 4 bases; junction bases not matched to a gene: 3.

This clone was found a few times. This chain uses TRBV2 with TRBJ1-5, with D possibly being TRBD1 (5 bases). Germline V gives CDR1 SNHLY, CDR2 FYNNEI. Trimming cost V 3 bases and J 0 bases, with 6 bases left between them. The CDR3 runs to 14 residues. For the CDR3, the DNA is TGTGCCAGCAGTGAGACAGATAGCAATCAGCCCCAGCATTTT. It yields the protein CASSETDSNQPQHF.

The CDR3 reads CASSLAASGNTGELFF. The CDR3 DNA is TGCGCCAGCAGCTTGGCTGCCAGCGGGAACACCGGGGAGCTGTTTTTT. This chain uses TRBV5-1 with TRBJ2-2; tentative D call: TRBD2 (5 bases). The CDR3 totals 16 residues. The V gene's germline CDR1 is SGHRS and CDR2 YFSETQ. Trimming left V 0 bases short and J 1 base short, with 10 bases between. Looking up the rest from reference TRBV5-1 and TRBJ2-2 gives the full variable domain: KAGVTQTPRYLIKTRGQQVTLSCSPISGHRSVSWYQQTPGQGLQFLFEYFSETQRNKGNFPGRFSGRQFSNSRSEMNVSTLELGDSALYLCASSLAASGNTGELFFGEGSRLTVL.

Regarding this clone: The same CDR3 arises from other DNA sequences in this sample as well. The V call is TRBV9, the J call TRBJ2-5; 8 bases line up with TRBD1. Germline values: CDR1 SGDLS, CDR2 YYNGEE. This CDR3 has 14 residues. The junction had 1 base not matched to a gene; V was cut back by 2 bases and J by 1 base. As DNA, the CDR3 is TGTGCCAGCAGCGTTGGACAGGGCCAAGAGACCCAGTACTTC. Its protein is CASSVGQGQETQYF. Based on the CDR3 plus reference TRBV9 and TRBJ2-5, the full variable domain is DSGVTQTPKHLITATGQRVTLRCSPRSGDLSVYWYQQSLDQGLQFLIQYYNGEERAKGNILERFSAQQFPDLHSELNLSSLELGDSALYFCASSVGQGQETQYFGPGTRLLVL.

V gene TRBV7-9 combines with J gene TRBJ2-5; tentative D call: TRBD2 (6 bases). The CDR3 is made up of 15 amino acids. Germline V CDR1 and CDR2: SEHNR, FQNEAQ (reference sequence). V was trimmed by 1 base and J by 4 bases, leaving 13 bases between them. The CDR3 DNA follows: TGTGCCAGCAGCTTAGTGCCGGAGGGCCGAGAGACCCAGTACTTC. Residues: CASSLVPEGRETQYF.

CDR3: CASSIAGEAGANVLTF. CDR3 nucleotides: TGTGCCAGTAGTATAGCTGGGGAAGCTGGGGCCAACGTCCTGACTTTC. The gene calls are TRBV19 and TRBJ2-6; D is unclear. V shed 1 base and J shed 2 bases, with 9 bases lying between them. Germline V gene lookup returns CDR1 LNHDA and CDR2 SQIVND (reference sequence). The CDR3 is made up of 16 amino acids.

The V call is TRBV7-3, the J call TRBJ2-4; D uncertain. Trimming pared 0 bases from V and 1 base from J, leaving 4 bases between. The CDR3 spans 14 residues. Per the germline V gene, CDR1 is SGHTA and CDR2 is FQGTGA. Written as DNA, the CDR3 is TGTGCCAGCAGCTTAACTGGGGCCAAAAACATTCAGTACTTC. As protein: CASSLTGAKNIQYF.

The gene calls are TRBV10-3 and TRBJ2-2; TRBD1 aligns across 9 bases. With V trimmed by 5 bases and J by 5 bases, 6 bases remained unmatched. The length of the CDR3 is 15 residues. Germline CDR1 and CDR2: ENHRY and SYGVKD. DNA of the CDR3: TGTGCCATCAGTCACCGGGACAGGGCGACCGGGGAGCTGTTTTTT. Translation: CAISHRDRATGELFF.

The chain combines TRBV27 with TRBJ1-3; perhaps TRBD1 as D (6 bases). Between the trimmed V and J ends, which lost 4 bases and 7 bases, there was a span of 20 bases. CDR1 is MNHEY, CDR2 SMNVEV, per germline (reference sequence). This CDR3 has 16 residues. In DNA, the CDR3 is TGTGCCAGCAGTTCCGGCGCGGGGGCCATTGGGAACACCATATATTTT. Amino acids: CASSSGAGAIGNTIYF.

The chain couples TRBV19 to TRBJ1-1, with D perhaps matching TRBD1 (5 bases). Trimming removed 3 bases from V and 0 bases from J, with 14 bases in between. Germline CDR1 is LNHDA and CDR2 is SQIVND (reference sequence). CDR3 length: 16 residues. The CDR3 DNA is TGTGCCAGTAGTATGAGGGGTGGAGGGATGAACACTGAAGCTTTCTTT. Its translation is CASSMRGGGMNTEAFF.

The chain is built from TRBV9 and TRBJ2-5, with 11 nucleotides matching TRBD2. The V gene's germline CDR1 is SGDLS and CDR2 YYNGEE. V gave up 3 bases and J gave up 5 bases; unmatched junction bases: 9. The CDR3 length is 16 residues. As DNA, the CDR3 is TGTGCCAGCAGCGCTACTAGCGGGAGTGGGTGGGAGACCCAGTACTTC. It codes for CASSATSGSGWETQYF.

The genes are TRBV28 and TRBJ2-7; TRBD1 might be the D (5 bases). The V and J ends lost 2 bases and 7 bases respectively, with 9 bases between them. Germline V gives CDR1 MDHEN, CDR2 SYDVKM. This CDR3 has 12 amino acids. CDR3 protein: CASSLQGREQYF. DNA for the CDR3: TGTGCCAGCAGTTTACAGGGAAGAGAGCAGTACTTC.

The chain recombines TRBV11-2 with TRBJ1-1; D is perhaps TRBD1 (5 bases). The CDR3 extends over 14 amino acids. In germline, CDR1 is SGHAT, CDR2 FQNNGV. V was trimmed by 5 bases and J by 1 base, leaving 11 bases between them. The CDR3 sequence: CASSHRSSNTEAFF. The CDR3 bases are TGTGCCAGCAGCCACAGGAGCTCGAACACTGAAGCTTTCTTT.

This clone was counted ten times or more. Other DNA sequences in the same sample also yield this CDR3. The chain has TRBV27 and TRBJ1-5; D is ambiguous. The CDR3 extends over 13 amino acids. The V gene's germline CDR1 is MNHEY and CDR2 SMNVEV (reference sequence). The ends were cut back, 2 bases at V and 5 bases at J, with 7 bases in the middle. CDR3 amino acids: CASSLVRDQPQHF. The CDR3 bases are TGTGCCAGCAGTTTAGTTAGGGATCAGCCCCAGCATTTT.

Only a few counts were recorded for this clone. V and J are TRBV30 and TRBJ2-5, with a tentative D call TRBD2 (7 bases). V dropped 2 bases and J dropped 5 bases, with 18 bases sitting between them. The CDR3 runs to 15 residues. Looked up from germline, CDR1 is GTSNPN and CDR2 is SVGIG (reference sequence). The DNA of the CDR3 is TGTGCCTGGAGTCCCCCAGAGGGGGGAGGGGAGACCCAGTACTTC. As protein: CAWSPPEGGGETQYF.

This clone was recorded once. V gene TRBV30 combines with J gene TRBJ2-7; 10 positions agree with TRBD2. V shed 2 bases and J 6 bases; nucleotides not matched to a gene: 4. Looked up from germline, CDR1 is GTSNPN and CDR2 is SVGIG (reference sequence). This CDR3 region has 13 residues. The CDR3 protein is CAWSSGRALEQYF. CDR3 bases: TGTGCCTGGAGTAGCGGGAGGGCCCTCGAGCAGTACTTC.

V gene TRBV5-4 combines with J gene TRBJ2-7, with TRBD2 matching over 7 bases. The CDR3 sequence is 15 residues long. Trimming took 5 bases from V and 1 from J; bases not matched to a gene: 9. Germline loops: CDR1 SGHNT, CDR2 YYREEE (reference sequence). The CDR3 DNA sequence: TGTGCCAGCAGAACGGAGAGGGAGGGGTCCTACGAGCAGTACTTC. Translated, it gives CASRTEREGSYEQYF.

Worth noting for this clone: This sample includes further DNA sequences coding for the same CDR3. The chain combines TRBV29-1 with TRBJ1-1; a possible D gene is TRBD1 (5 bases). V lost 3 bases to trimming and J lost 5 bases, with 10 bases between them. Germline V gene lookup returns CDR1 SQVTM and CDR2 ANQGSEA. The CDR3 contains 12 residues. The CDR3 DNA reads TGCAGCGTTGATGGGGGAGGGACTGAAGCTTTCTTT. Amino acids: CSVDGGGTEAFF.